Below, 3 T cell receptor beta chains from the same sample are listed, as sequenced in a study of T-cell reconstitution after alpha-beta-depleted transplantation in children (dated by TCRdb to the mid-2010s). According to the study, the label for this sample's treatment or condition signals: allogeneic hematopoietic cell transplantation with graft depleted of TCRalphabeta T cells and CD19 B cells. Library generation was performed with PCR. The sequencer listed for this sample is Illumina HiSeq 2500. TCR libraries were prepared with molecular barcoding, using unique molecular identifiers to normalize TCRbeta repertoire quantification. The public reads were quality trimmed at Q25 with fastp and then assembled into clones with MiXCR by TCRdb, keeping productive beta chains. A single entry per CDR3 protein holds the most common genes and DNA from its merged rows. Within this sample are about 110,000 distinct CDR3 sequences, with approximately 6.6% of them counted one time only. The top ten constitute 20% to 25% of the sample.

This material consisted of PBMCs, mostly from graft donor cells, taken 360 days after TCRalphabeta/CD19-depleted stem cell transplant. The receptors here all came from a male patient under 10 years old who had a stem cell transplant for acute lymphoblastic leukemia, so the T cells may come from the graft donor.

This clonotype was detected many times. V usage is TRBV12-3 or TRBV12-4 and J usage is TRBJ2-7, with D possibly TRBD2 on 6 matching bases. CDR3 length equals 14 residues. The V gene lost 3 bases and the J gene lost 3 bases, with 12 bases spanning the gap. The CDR3 nucleotides read TGTGCCAGCAGTTTTTTGGAGGGAAGCTACGAGCAGTACTTC. As protein: CASSFLEGSYEQYF.

The CDR3 bases are TGTGCCAGCAGACTAACAGGGGTGGATGGCTACACCTTC. Its protein is CASRLTGVDGYTF. The rearrangement joins TRBV6-5 to TRBJ1-2; 7 bases line up with TRBD1. This CDR3 has 13 residues. V gave up 6 bases and J gave up 6 bases; unmatched junction bases: 7. Germline-derived CDR1 and CDR2 are MNHEY and SVGAGI.

This clonotype was found a few times. The gene calls are TRBV7-6 and TRBJ2-3; TRBD1 is a possible D gene (5 bases). This CDR3 is built from 18 residues. The V and J ends lost 5 bases and 1 base respectively, with 22 bases between them. Germline V gene lookup returns CDR1 SGHVS and CDR2 FNYEAQ. The CDR3 reads CASSQGVGPGPGTDTQYF. As DNA, the CDR3 is TGTGCCAGCAGCCAAGGCGTGGGGCCAGGCCCGGGCACAGATACGCAGTATTTT.